The 18 T cell receptor beta chains below all came from one sample that was sequenced in a study of early T cells in non-severe SARS-CoV-2 infection. TCRdb reprocessed the 5' RACE reads via MiXCR and lists one record per CDR3 protein. Of roughly 63,000 distinct CDR3 sequences listed, about an eighth are singletons. The specimen sequenced was whole blood. Receptors originate from an adult who was a healthcare worker with PCR-confirmed SARS-CoV-2 infection or an uninfected control (not recorded which).

The rearrangement links TRBV27 to TRBJ2-7; D ambiguous. The CDR3 totals 13 residues. Germline-derived CDR1 and CDR2 are MNHEY and SMNVEV (reference sequence). Trimming stripped 5 bases from V and 5 bases from J, with 13 bases between. The CDR3 is CASSTAPSHEQYF. Here the CDR3 DNA reads TGTGCCAGCAGTACGGCCCCCAGCCACGAGCAGTACTTC.

This clonotype was counted at least ten times. This chain connects TRBV5-1 to TRBJ1-1, with 9 bases matching TRBD1. V lost 2 bases to trimming and J lost 4 bases; unmatched junction nucleotides: 12. This CDR3 spans 17 amino acids. Looked up from germline, CDR1 is SGHRS and CDR2 is YFSETQ. This chain's CDR3 is CASSFRGTGGATTEAFF. The CDR3 DNA is TGCGCCAGCAGCTTCCGCGGTACAGGGGGCGCGACCACTGAAGCTTTCTTT.

In this sample, this clonotype turned up many times. This chain uses TRBV6-2 or TRBV6-3 with TRBJ1-5; a possible D gene is TRBD1 (6 bases). The CDR3 is made up of 15 amino acids. Germline V gene lookup returns CDR1 MNHEY and CDR2 SVGEGT. V was cut by 6 bases and J by 3 bases, with 15 bases left in between. CDR3 DNA: TGTGCCAGCAGCCCCATGGACAGCCTCAATCAGCCCCAGCATTTT. Residues: CASSPMDSLNQPQHF.

The chain has TRBV29-1 and TRBJ2-1; D is possibly TRBD2 (5 bases). Germline V gene data show CDR1 as SQVTM and CDR2 as ANQGSEA. V dropped 3 bases and J dropped 0 bases, with 15 bases sitting between them. This CDR3 contains 16 residues. CDR3 bases: TGCAGCGTTGAGGAGGCAGACTCGAGCTCCTACAATGAGCAGTTCTTC. Its translation: CSVEEADSSSYNEQFF.

The CDR3 sequence is CASSHTGTGSTDTQYF. The CDR3 DNA reads TGTGCCAGCAGCCACACCGGGACAGGTAGCACAGATACGCAGTATTTT. This rearrangement joins TRBV5-5 to TRBJ2-3, with 8 bases lining up with TRBD1. V lost 4 bases, J lost 0 bases, and 7 bases stayed unmatched. Germline V lookup: CDR1 SGHKS, CDR2 YYEKEE (reference sequence). The CDR3 sequence is 16 residues long. The full variable domain, in which reference TRBV5-5 and TRBJ2-3 provide the parts outside the CDR3, is DAGVTQSPTHLIKTRGQQVTLRCSPISGHKSVSWYQQVLGQGPQFIFQYYEKEERGRGNFPDRFSARQFPNYSSELNVNALLLGDSALYLCASSHTGTGSTDTQYFGPGTRLTVL.

This clonotype was counted only a few times. The chain combines TRBV27 with TRBJ2-2; TRBD1 agrees at 11 bases. The germline CDR1 and CDR2 sequences are MNHEY and SMNVEV (reference sequence). The CDR3 length is 15 residues. The V segment lost 5 bases and the J segment 4 bases; nucleotides outside the gene matches: 3. The CDR3 DNA is TGTGCCAGCAGTGCGGGGACAGGGGGCACCGGGGAGCTGTTTTTT. It specifies CASSAGTGGTGELFF.

The table lists this clonotype with many counts. The J gene is TRBJ1-5, the V gene TRBV4-3, with D unclear. This CDR3 spans 15 amino acids. V dropped 0 bases and J dropped 4 bases, with 10 bases sitting between them. Germline-derived CDR1 and CDR2 are LGHNA and YSLEER. In DNA form, the CDR3 reads TGCGCCAGCAGCCAAGATCTAGGGAGGAATCAGCCCCAGCATTTT. It encodes CASSQDLGRNQPQHF.

This clonotype occurred many times. The chain uses TRBV2 and TRBJ2-5, with TRBD2 matching 10 bases. Germline V gene lookup returns CDR1 SNHLY and CDR2 FYNNEI. CDR3 length: 16 residues. With V trimmed by 6 bases and J by 3 bases, 10 bases remained unmatched. CDR3 loop: CASSAYGLAEKETQYF. The CDR3 DNA is TGTGCCAGCAGCGCCTACGGACTAGCGGAAAAAGAGACCCAGTACTTC.

This clonotype was picked up a small number of times. The chain couples TRBV20-1 to TRBJ2-4, with 7 bases that match TRBD1. CDR1 is DFQATT and CDR2 is SNEGSKA in the germline V gene (reference sequence). The CDR3 is 15 residues long. V shed 2 bases, J shed 4 bases, and the junction held 8 bases outside the gene matches. The CDR3 DNA is TGCAGTGCTAGACAGGGGGACGGACCAAAAAACATTCAGTACTTC. Its protein product is CSARQGDGPKNIQYF.

This clonotype occurred many times. The chain is built from TRBV12-3 or TRBV12-4 and TRBJ2-5; TRBD2 matches 10 bases. The CDR3 runs 15 residues. Trimming took 1 base from V and 4 from J; bases not matched to a gene: 3. CDR3 bases: TGTGCCAGCAGTTTAGGCCCTAGCGGGGGAGAGACCCAGTACTTC. The encoded protein is CASSLGPSGGETQYF.

This clonotype was observed at least ten times. The chain is built from TRBV12-3 or TRBV12-4 and TRBJ2-3, with D uncertain. CDR3 size: 15 residues. Trimming removed 2 bases from V and 3 bases from J, with 12 bases in between. CDR3 bases: TGTGCCAGCAGTTTATCAGCAAGTGGGACAGATACGCAGTATTTT. It translates to CASSLSASGTDTQYF.

The V gene is TRBV6-5, the J gene TRBJ1-1, with D unresolved. V was trimmed by 6 bases and J by 6 bases, leaving 26 bases between them. The CDR3 loop spans 17 amino acids. Germline V gene sequence: CDR1 MNHEY, CDR2 SVGAGI. The CDR3 reads CASSRSTKPWNDAEAFF. In DNA, the CDR3 is TGTGCCAGCAGCCGTTCAACAAAACCGTGGAATGATGCTGAAGCTTTCTTT.

This clonotype was seen ten or more times. V gene TRBV6-2 or TRBV6-3 combines with J gene TRBJ2-4; possibly TRBD1 for D (6 bases). The germline V gene has CDR1 MNHEY and CDR2 SVGEGT. The ends were cut back, 5 bases at V and 3 bases at J, with 20 bases in the middle. The CDR3 sequence is 17 residues long. The CDR3 here is CASSNTGYPGDKNIQYF. In nucleotides, the CDR3 is TGTGCCAGCAGTAACACCGGCTATCCAGGGGACAAAAACATTCAGTACTTC.

This clonotype was detected ten times or more. V is TRBV25-1 and J is TRBJ2-7, with D unresolved. CDR3 size: 10 residues. CDR1 MGHDK and CDR2 SYGVNS come from the germline V gene. The ends were cut back, 4 bases at V and 6 bases at J, with 4 bases in the middle. CDR3 amino acids: CASSGAEQYF. The CDR3, as DNA: TGTGCCAGCAGTGGAGCCGAGCAGTACTTC.

The chain links TRBV30 to TRBJ2-5, with D possibly TRBD1 on 5 matching bases. V gave up 2 bases and J gave up 5 bases, with 12 bases separating them. In germline, CDR1 is GTSNPN, CDR2 SVGIG (reference sequence). The CDR3 contains 13 residues. Written as DNA, the CDR3 is TGTGCCTGGAGTTACCAGGGTTTGGAGACCCAGTACTTC. Its protein is CAWSYQGLETQYF.

The rearrangement links TRBV3-1 to TRBJ2-1, with D possibly being TRBD1 or TRBD2 (6 bases each). Looked up from germline, CDR1 is LGHDT and CDR2 is YNNKEL (reference sequence). Trimming pared 1 base from V and 6 bases from J, leaving 16 bases between. This CDR3 comprises 16 residues. The CDR3 DNA sequence: TGTGCCAGCAGCCAAGTAATTAGGAAGGGGGGCAATGAGCAGTTCTTC. Translation gives CASSQVIRKGGNEQFF.

The gene calls are TRBV6-5 and TRBJ1-6; maybe TRBD1 (5 bases). The CDR3 length is 14 residues. V was cut by 0 bases and J by 8 bases, with 8 bases left in between. Looked up from germline, CDR1 is MNHEY and CDR2 is SVGAGI. The CDR3 reads CASSYSGGDSPLHF. The CDR3 region has the DNA TGTGCCAGCAGTTACTCGGGGGGGGATTCACCCCTCCACTTT.

This rearrangement joins TRBV20-1 to TRBJ1-5, with D uncertain. Trimming stripped 3 bases from V and 0 bases from J, with 12 bases between. Germline lookup yields CDR1 DFQATT and CDR2 SNEGSKA (reference sequence). The CDR3 covers 15 residues. The CDR3 protein is CSASGYANSNQPQHF. CDR3 DNA: TGCAGTGCTAGCGGGTATGCGAATAGCAATCAGCCCCAGCATTTT.